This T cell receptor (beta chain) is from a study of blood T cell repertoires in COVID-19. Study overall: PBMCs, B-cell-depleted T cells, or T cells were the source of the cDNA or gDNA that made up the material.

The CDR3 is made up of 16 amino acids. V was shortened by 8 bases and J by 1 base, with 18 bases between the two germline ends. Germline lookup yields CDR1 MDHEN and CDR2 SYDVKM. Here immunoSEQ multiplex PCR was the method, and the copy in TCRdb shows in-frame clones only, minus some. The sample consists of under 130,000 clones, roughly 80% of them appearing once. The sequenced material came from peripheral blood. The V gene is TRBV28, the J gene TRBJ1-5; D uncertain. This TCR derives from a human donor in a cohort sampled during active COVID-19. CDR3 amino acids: CASQFGGVLSNQPQHF. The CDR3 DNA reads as TGTGCCAGCCAATTTGGAGGAGTGTTAAGCAATCAGCCCCAGCATTTT.